Listed below are T cell receptor beta chains from one sample, sequenced in a study of T cells in Graves' hyperthyroidism and ophthalmopathy. Each CDR3 protein is one row after TCRdb ran MiXCR on the multiplex PCR reads. This table holds 300,000 to 500,000 distinct CDR3 sequences, about 14% found once. Material: blood. These receptors came from a man aged 50 to 59 with Graves' ophthalmopathy. The CDR3 runs from the conserved cysteine through the conserved F or W.

V gene	J gene	CDR3 length	CDR3 protein
TRBV4-2	TRBJ2-7	15	CASSQEPESSYEQYF
TRBV11-2	TRBJ1-1	15	CASSPLTGPYTEAFF
TRBV19	TRBJ2-1	18	CASTLLAGGPNFYNEQFF
TRBV20-1	TRBJ1-1	13	CSARSSGDTEAFF
TRBV3-1	TRBJ2-1	17	CASSQEFGGGRYNEQFF
TRBV30	TRBJ2-3	17	CAWTTYAKAPFTDTQYF
TRBV6-2/TRBV6-3	TRBJ1-1	11	CASSWTGEAFF
TRBV7-9	TRBJ2-2	18	CASSLSHAGTSGTGELFF
TRBV6-1	TRBJ2-7	13	CASRRTVDRAQYF
TRBV6-1	TRBJ1-5	12	CASGTYNQPQHF
TRBV6-1	TRBJ2-1	13	CASSEAPGVRAFF
TRBV19	TRBJ1-1	12	CASSIRGTEAFF
TRBV12-3/TRBV12-4	TRBJ1-2	12	CASSFWGESYTF
TRBV6-1	TRBJ2-2	15	CATRRQGGPVGELFF
TRBV10-3	TRBJ2-2	15	CAISGAHMNTGELFF
TRBV10-1	TRBJ1-1	12	CASIGEGTEAFF
TRBV28	TRBJ2-7	15	CASYSLGQGAYEQYF
TRBV7-9	TRBJ2-7	17	CASSLAQEYKRVHEQYF
TRBV30	TRBJ2-1	17	CAWRVDHRDSSYNEQFF
TRBV30	TRBJ2-1	14	CAWSHPGQYNEQFF
TRBV12-3/TRBV12-4	TRBJ1-2	17	CASSPYQQAGRVDGYTF
TRBV3-1	TRBJ2-1	14	CASSQAVGSSEQFF
TRBV20-1	TRBJ2-5	16	CSALRLLLRSQETQYF
TRBV30	TRBJ1-3	14	CAWSVGSSGNTIYF
TRBV5-6	TRBJ2-3	19	CASSLRKTGAGIRTDTQYF
TRBV5-1	TRBJ1-1	15	CASSLEGGPYTEAFF
TRBV30	TRBJ2-2	14	CAWSVGLAVGELFF
TRBV6-4	TRBJ2-7	18	CASRDRTSAETGTYEQYF
TRBV12-3/TRBV12-4	TRBJ2-3	16	CASRPTGTAYTDTQYF
TRBV20-1	TRBJ2-2	13	CSVGIKHTGELFF
TRBV2	TRBJ2-5	14	CASSDPGNKETQYF
TRBV29-1	TRBJ1-1	13	CSVETGENTEAFF